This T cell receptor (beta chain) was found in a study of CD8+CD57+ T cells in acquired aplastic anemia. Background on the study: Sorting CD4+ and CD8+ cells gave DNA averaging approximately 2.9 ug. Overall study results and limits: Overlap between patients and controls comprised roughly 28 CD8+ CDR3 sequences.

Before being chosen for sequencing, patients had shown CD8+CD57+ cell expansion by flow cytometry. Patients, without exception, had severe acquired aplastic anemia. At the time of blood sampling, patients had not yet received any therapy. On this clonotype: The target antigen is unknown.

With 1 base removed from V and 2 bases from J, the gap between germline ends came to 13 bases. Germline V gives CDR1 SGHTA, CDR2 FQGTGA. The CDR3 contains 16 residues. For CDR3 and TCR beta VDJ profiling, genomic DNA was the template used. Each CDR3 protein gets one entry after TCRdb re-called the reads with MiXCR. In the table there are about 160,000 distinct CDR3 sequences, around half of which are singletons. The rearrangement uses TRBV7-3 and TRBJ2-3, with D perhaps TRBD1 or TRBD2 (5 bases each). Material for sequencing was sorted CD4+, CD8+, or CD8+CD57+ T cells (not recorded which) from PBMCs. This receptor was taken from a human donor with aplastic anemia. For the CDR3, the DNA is TGTGCCAGCAGCTTAAACCCGAGGGGTATCACAGATACGCAGTATTTT. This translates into CASSLNPRGITDTQYF.